Listed below are T cell receptor beta chains from one sample, sequenced in a study of spatial heterogeneity in lung cancer. Each CDR3 protein is one row after TCRdb ran MiXCR on the 5' RACE reads. Of over 25,000 distinct CDR3 sequences listed, roughly 6.6% were seen once; the top ten hold approximately 24%. The sample was lung tumor tissue, taken at surgery. The origin of the receptors is a male donor with early-stage non-small cell lung cancer. Each CDR3 is given with its conserved first and last residue. A D gene is named only where the DNA matches it firmly. Some rows mark clone size as missing; the rest say once, few, many or name a class of expanded clone.

clone_size j_call d_call v_call cdr3_aa cdr3_nt
. TRBJ1-3 . TRBV30 CAWKRAGNTIYF TGTGCCTGGAAAAGGGCTGGAAACACCATATATTTT
medium-sized TRBJ2-2 TRBD1 TRBV12-3/TRBV12-4 CASSNRGSNTGELFF TGTGCCAGCAGTAACAGGGGAAGCAACACCGGGGAGCTGTTTTTT
medium-sized TRBJ2-2 TRBD2 TRBV20-1 CSARDGTSPGELFF TGCAGTGCTAGAGATGGGACTAGCCCCGGGGAGCTGTTTTTT
medium-sized TRBJ2-7 . TRBV20-1 CSASWGNEQYF TGCAGTGCTAGCTGGGGGAACGAGCAGTACTTC
. TRBJ1-4 . TRBV27 CASSPGRTNEKLFF TGTGCCAGCAGCCCAGGGAGGACTAATGAAAAACTGTTTTTT
few TRBJ2-5 TRBD1 TRBV5-1 CASSKGAGETQYF TGCGCCAGCAGTAAGGGGGCCGGGGAGACCCAGTACTTC
many TRBJ2-2 . TRBV12-3/TRBV12-4 CASSLQVGGTGELFF TGTGCCAGCAGTTTACAGGTCGGGGGAACCGGGGAGCTGTTTTTT
many TRBJ1-4 . TRBV20-1 CSARVRTKATNEKLFF TGCAGTGCTAGAGTTAGGACCAAGGCAACTAATGAAAAACTGTTTTTT
many TRBJ1-6 . TRBV27 CASSLTLFLNPGPREGNNSPLHF TGTGCCAGCAGTCTAACTCTCTTTTTAAACCCGGGACCGAGGGAGGGGAATAATTCACCCCTCCACTTT
many TRBJ2-3 . TRBV28 CASSPEPDTQYF TGTGCCAGCAGCCCGGAGCCAGATACGCAGTATTTT
medium-sized TRBJ1-2 . TRBV7-9 CASSTLPGPSYGYTF TGTGCCAGCAGCACCCTTCCGGGACCCAGCTATGGCTACACCTTC
many TRBJ1-1 TRBD1 TRBV30 CAWSVLHRGRYTEAFF TGTGCCTGGAGTGTACTGCACAGGGGCCGGTACACTGAAGCTTTCTTT
. TRBJ2-3 . TRBV20-1 CSAPAARSTDTQYF TGCAGTGCCCCGGCCGCCCGTAGCACAGATACGCAGTATTTT